A single sample gave rise to the 10 T cell receptor beta chains below, sequenced in a study of blood T cell repertoires in COVID-19. TCRdb's copy holds only in-frame clones and misses some; the assay was immunoSEQ multiplex PCR. Of about 34,000 clones in the sample, over 75% are singletons; the top ten hold approximately 3.4%. Material: peripheral blood. The receptors here all came from a man between 65 and 85 years old with COVID-19, enrolled during active disease.

The chain has TRBV6-2 or TRBV6-3 and TRBJ1-5; no reliable D call. V lost 6 bases to trimming and J lost 8 bases, with 14 bases between them. The CDR3 is 13 amino acids. The germline CDR1 and CDR2 sequences are MNHEY and SVGEGT. The CDR3 region is CASSPATVEPQHF. DNA for the CDR3: TGTGCCAGCAGCCCTGCCACTGTCGAGCCCCAGCATTTT.

This chain links TRBV28 with TRBJ1-4, with 8 positions matching TRBD1. Germline CDR1 and CDR2: MDHEN and SYDVKM. This CDR3 has 17 residues. The V gene end was trimmed by 1 base and the J gene end by 1 base; junction bases not matched to a gene: 5. As DNA, the CDR3 is TGTGCCAGCAGTTTATTAGGCAGGGGGCTAACTAATGAAAAACTGTTTTTT. Its translation is CASSLLGRGLTNEKLFF. Full variable domain (outside the CDR3, taken from reference TRBV28 and TRBJ1-4): DVKVTQSSRYLVKRTGEKVFLECVQDMDHENMFWYRQDPGLGLRLIYFSYDVKMKEKGDIPEGYSVSREKKERFSLILESASTNQTSMYLCASSLLGRGLTNEKLFFGSGTQLSVL.

The chain couples TRBV7-9 to TRBJ2-2, with 11 bases matching TRBD2. J gave up 6 bases and V 6 bases, and 9 bases lay outside the gene matches. The V gene's germline CDR1 is SEHNR and CDR2 FQNEAQ (reference sequence). There are 16 residues in the CDR3. CDR3 region: CASSRTTSGSPGELFF. As DNA, the CDR3 is TGTGCCAGCAGTCGAACAACTAGCGGGAGTCCCGGGGAGCTGTTTTTT. The full variable domain, rest sourced from reference TRBV7-9 and TRBJ2-2, is DTGVSQNPRHKITKRGQNVTFRCDPISEHNRLYWYRQTLGQGPEFLTYFQNEAQLEKSRLLSDRFSAERPKGSFSTLEIQRTEQGDSAMYLCASSRTTSGSPGELFFGEGSRLTVL.

The chain combines TRBV6-5 with TRBJ1-2, with D maybe TRBD1 (5 bases). The germline V gene encodes CDR1 MNHEY and CDR2 SVGAGI. CDR3 length: 15 amino acids. V was cut by 2 bases and J by 4 bases, with 14 bases left in between. CDR3: CASSYRVDSPYGYTF. The CDR3 DNA sequence: TGTGCCAGCAGTTACCGGGTAGACAGCCCCTATGGCTACACCTTC.

V and J are TRBV29-1 and TRBJ1-1; D gene unclear. From germline, CDR1 is SQVTM and CDR2 ANQGSEA. The ends were cut back, 4 bases at V and 6 bases at J, with 9 bases in the middle. This CDR3 has 11 residues. CDR3 loop: CSVALLAEAFF. As DNA, the CDR3 is TGCAGCGTTGCACTGTTGGCTGAAGCTTTCTTT.

The rearrangement joins TRBV6-2 or TRBV6-3 to TRBJ1-1; D is undetermined. The CDR3 has 14 residues. Between the trimmed V and J ends, which lost 2 bases and 0 bases, there was a span of 7 bases. CDR1 MNHEY and CDR2 SVGEGT come from the germline V gene. As DNA, the CDR3 is TGTGCCAGCAGTTACGCCGAGATGAACACTGAAGCTTTCTTT. Translation gives CASSYAEMNTEAFF.

The CDR3 region is CASSIGGALGNQPQHF. The CDR3 DNA reads as TGTGCCAGTAGTATTGGGGGGGCGCTCGGCAATCAGCCCCAGCATTTT. V is TRBV19 and J is TRBJ1-5; D is perhaps TRBD1 (6 bases). V lost 3 bases and J lost 2, with 14 bases in between. Looked up from germline, CDR1 is LNHDA and CDR2 is SQIVND (reference sequence). The CDR3 loop spans 16 amino acids.

The chain has TRBV7-8 and TRBJ1-6; tentatively, D is TRBD1 (6 bases). Trimming stripped 5 bases from V and 7 bases from J, with 15 bases between. Per the germline V gene, CDR1 is SGHVS and CDR2 is FQNEAQ. This CDR3 contains 15 residues. CDR3 bases: TGTGCCAGCAGCCGAACCGAGGGGGGGAATTCACCCCTCCACTTT. It yields the protein CASSRTEGGNSPLHF.

This chain joins TRBV28 and TRBJ1-2, with 7 positions matching TRBD1. CDR3 length equals 15 residues. Germline V gives CDR1 MDHEN, CDR2 SYDVKM. V was pared by 5 bases and J by 4 bases, with 10 bases of the junction left unmatched. This chain's CDR3 is CASSPDRVGSYGYTF. In DNA, the CDR3 is TGTGCCAGCAGTCCTGACAGGGTCGGTAGCTATGGCTACACCTTC.

The table lists this clone with a count of one. The chain links TRBV6-6 to TRBJ2-7; possible D gene TRBD2, 5 bases. The CDR3 contains 12 residues. Between the trimmed V and J ends, which lost 0 bases and 6 bases, there was a span of 6 bases. CDR1 MNHNY and CDR2 SVGAGI come from the germline V gene (reference sequence). The CDR3 protein is CASSYSEAEQYF. As DNA, the CDR3 is TGTGCCAGCAGTTACTCGGAGGCCGAGCAGTACTTC.